Listed below are T cell receptor beta chains from one sample, sequenced in a study of CD8+CD57+ T cells in acquired aplastic anemia. TCRdb reprocessed the reads via MiXCR and lists one record per CDR3 protein. The table has more than 150,000 distinct CDR3 sequences, around 50% seen once. Sequenced input: sorted CD4+, CD8+, or CD8+CD57+ T cells (not recorded which) from PBMCs. These receptors all stem from a human donor with aplastic anemia. Both conserved end residues are part of each CDR3. Fields, in order: J gene, D gene, V gene, clone size, CDR3 protein, CDR3 DNA. The D gene is left open where the match is weak. Size tells how often a clone was seen (once, few, many) or the class of an expanded clone, and some rows leave it out.

TRBJ1-1	TRBD1	TRBV28	few	CASRTGGSGTEAFF	TGTGCCAGCAGAACAGGGGGCTCGGGCACTGAAGCTTTCTTT
TRBJ2-3	-	TRBV6-1	many	CASSQRTTDTQYF	TGTGCCAGCAGCCAGCGGACAACAGATACGCAGTATTTT
TRBJ1-1	-	TRBV20-1	many	CSARPDGPGAFF	TGCAGTGCTAGGCCGGACGGGCCAGGAGCTTTCTTT
TRBJ2-3	-	TRBV5-1	few	CASGLGASRGSDTQYF	TGCGCCAGCGGCTTGGGGGCGAGTAGGGGATCAGATACGCAGTATTTT
TRBJ2-1	TRBD1	TRBV7-6	-	CASSLAPTRTGKGNEQFF	TGTGCTAGCAGCTTAGCGCCAACCCGGACAGGGAAGGGCAATGAGCAGTTCTTC
TRBJ1-1	-	TRBV7-9	-	CASSLVGFTEAFF	TGTGCCAGCAGCTTAGTTGGGTTTACTGAAGCTTTCTTT
TRBJ2-5	TRBD2	TRBV20-1	-	CSARNSGGGQETQYF	TGCAGTGCTAGGAACAGCGGCGGGGGGCAAGAGACCCAGTACTTC
TRBJ2-7	-	TRBV28	-	CASSSSTYEQYF	TGTGCCAGCAGTTCCTCAACCTACGAGCAGTACTTC
TRBJ1-1	-	TRBV11-2	-	CASSEAGSPGTEAFF	TGTGCCAGCAGCGAGGCAGGATCGCCGGGCACTGAAGCTTTCTTT
TRBJ2-3	TRBD2	TRBV2	-	CASSRAGGVDTQYF	TGTGCCAGCAGCAGAGCGGGGGGGGTAGATACGCAGTATTTT
TRBJ2-4	-	TRBV9	many	CASTRPLAKNIQYF	TGTGCCAGCACCCGTCCCTTAGCCAAAAACATTCAGTACTTC
TRBJ1-5	TRBD1	TRBV6-1	many	CASIHRDRGSNQPQHF	TGTGCCAGCATTCACCGGGACAGGGGTAGCAATCAGCCCCAGCATTTT
TRBJ2-3	-	TRBV7-3	-	CASSLRVRDTQYF	TGTGCCAGCAGCTTAAGGGTTCGGGATACGCAGTATTTT
TRBJ1-2	-	TRBV25-1	-	CASSEFGQNYGYTF	TGTGCCAGCAGTGAATTCGGGCAGAACTATGGCTACACCTTC
TRBJ2-3	TRBD1	TRBV10-1	-	CASSEDPRGRIDTQYF	TGCGCCAGCAGTGAGGATCCCAGGGGGCGTATAGATACGCAGTATTTT
TRBJ1-1	TRBD1	TRBV10-3	-	CAIRQGLNTEAFF	TGTGCCATCCGACAGGGCTTGAACACTGAAGCTTTCTTT
TRBJ2-1	TRBD2	TRBV24-1	-	CATSGGRGTYNEQFF	TGTGCCACCAGTGGCGGGAGAGGGACTTACAATGAGCAGTTCTTC
TRBJ2-7	TRBD1	TRBV5-1	-	CASSEQGAGLINEQYF	TGCGCCAGCAGTGAACAGGGGGCGGGATTGATCAACGAGCAGTACTTC
TRBJ1-2	TRBD1	TRBV19	many	CASSPQGAQGYGYTF	TGTGCCAGTAGTCCTCAGGGGGCTCAGGGCTATGGCTACACCTTC
TRBJ2-7	-	TRBV15	-	CATSRDPGPSYEQYF	TGTGCCACCAGCAGAGACCCGGGACCCTCCTACGAGCAGTACTTC
TRBJ2-3	TRBD2	TRBV24-1	-	CATSDGLAGPDTQYF	TGTGCCACCAGTGATGGACTAGCGGGACCAGATACGCAGTATTTT
TRBJ2-7	TRBD2	TRBV15	-	CATSRDLGGGAEKQYF	TGTGCCACCAGCAGAGATCTCGGGGGGGGAGCGGAGAAGCAGTACTTC
TRBJ1-5	-	TRBV24-1	few	CATRQYGNQPQHF	TGTGCCACAAGACAATACGGCAATCAGCCCCAGCATTTT
TRBJ2-7	TRBD1	TRBV10-2	-	CASKGQGFTSEQYF	TGCGCCAGCAAGGGACAGGGATTTACAAGCGAGCAGTACTTC
TRBJ1-2	-	TRBV11-2	many	CASSIPQTESSLGYTF	TGTGCCAGCAGCATCCCTCAGACTGAGTCTTCCCTTGGCTACACCTTC
TRBJ2-1	TRBD1	TRBV29-1	-	CSVPTGSYNEQFF	TGCAGCGTTCCGACAGGGTCCTACAATGAGCAGTTCTTC
TRBJ2-1	-	TRBV2	-	CASKGQGVDNEQFF	TGTGCCAGCAAAGGTCAGGGTGTAGACAATGAGCAGTTCTTC
TRBJ2-7	-	TRBV29-1	-	CSVDGPGVTEQYF	TGCAGCGTCGACGGTCCGGGCGTTACGGAGCAGTACTTC
TRBJ2-7	TRBD1	TRBV20-1	-	CSARDPRGQGVDEQYF	TGCAGTGCTAGAGATCCGAGGGGACAGGGGGTAGACGAGCAGTACTTC
TRBJ2-1	-	TRBV24-1	few	CATKDSTNEQFF	TGTGCCACCAAGGACAGTACTAATGAGCAGTTCTTC
TRBJ2-3	TRBD2	TRBV9	many	CASSVVAGGSDTQYF	TGTGCCAGCAGCGTAGTGGCGGGGGGGTCAGATACGCAGTATTTT
TRBJ2-2	-	TRBV4-1	few	CASSQGPGGPLNTGELFF	TGCGCCAGCAGCCAAGGTCCGGGGGGCCCCCTTAACACCGGGGAGCTGTTTTTT
TRBJ1-5	TRBD1	TRBV12-3/TRBV12-4	many	CASSLANRGWDQPQHF	TGTGCCAGCAGTTTAGCTAACAGGGGTTGGGATCAGCCCCAGCATTTT
TRBJ2-1	-	TRBV2	many	CASSEYLSGREQFF	TGTGCCAGCAGTGAATACTTGAGTGGGAGGGAGCAGTTCTTC
TRBJ2-7	-	TRBV2	-	CASKSDGGGEQYF	TGTGCCAGCAAATCAGACGGAGGGGGGGAGCAGTACTTC
TRBJ2-7	TRBD2	TRBV20-1	many	CSARAPTSGGEQYF	TGCAGTGCTAGAGCCCCGACTAGCGGGGGCGAGCAGTACTTC
TRBJ2-5	TRBD1	TRBV24-1	many	CATSDSQGAPRETQYF	TGTGCCACCAGTGATTCTCAGGGGGCGCCCCGGGAGACCCAGTACTTC